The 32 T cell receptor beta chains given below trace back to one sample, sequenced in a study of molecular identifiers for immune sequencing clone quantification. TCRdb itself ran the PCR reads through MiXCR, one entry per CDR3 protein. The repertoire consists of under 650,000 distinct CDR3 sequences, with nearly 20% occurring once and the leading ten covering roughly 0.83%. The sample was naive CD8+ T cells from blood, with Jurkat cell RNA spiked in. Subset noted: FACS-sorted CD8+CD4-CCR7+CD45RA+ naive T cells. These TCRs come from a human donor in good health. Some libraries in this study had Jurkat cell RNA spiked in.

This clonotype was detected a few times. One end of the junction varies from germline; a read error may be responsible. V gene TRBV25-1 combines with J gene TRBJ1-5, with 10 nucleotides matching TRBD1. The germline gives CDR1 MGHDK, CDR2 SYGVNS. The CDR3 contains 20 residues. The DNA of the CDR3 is TGTGCCAGCAGACCTCATAAACAGGGACAGGGGAGGACGGGCAATCAGCCCCACCATTTT. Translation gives CASRPHKQGQGRTGNQPHHF.

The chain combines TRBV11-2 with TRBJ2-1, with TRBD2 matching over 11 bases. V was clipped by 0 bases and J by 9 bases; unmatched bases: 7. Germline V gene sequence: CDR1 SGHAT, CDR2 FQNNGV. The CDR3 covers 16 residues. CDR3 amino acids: CASSLESLAGGSEQFF. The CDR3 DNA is TGTGCCAGCAGCTTAGAATCCCTAGCGGGAGGTTCTGAGCAGTTCTTC.

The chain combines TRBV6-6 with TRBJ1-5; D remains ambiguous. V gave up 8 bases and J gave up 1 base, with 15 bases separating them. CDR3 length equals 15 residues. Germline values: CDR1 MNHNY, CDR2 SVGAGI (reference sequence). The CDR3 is CASSLSTGSNQPQHF. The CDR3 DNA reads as TGTGCCAGCTCCCTCTCAACGGGCAGCAATCAGCCCCAGCATTTT.

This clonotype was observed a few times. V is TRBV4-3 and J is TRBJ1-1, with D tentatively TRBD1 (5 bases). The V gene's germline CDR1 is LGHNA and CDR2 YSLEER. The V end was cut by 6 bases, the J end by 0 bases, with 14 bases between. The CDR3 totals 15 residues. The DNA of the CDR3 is TGCGCCAGCAGTCCCGGGGGATACATGAACACTGAAGCTTTCTTT. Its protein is CASSPGGYMNTEAFF.

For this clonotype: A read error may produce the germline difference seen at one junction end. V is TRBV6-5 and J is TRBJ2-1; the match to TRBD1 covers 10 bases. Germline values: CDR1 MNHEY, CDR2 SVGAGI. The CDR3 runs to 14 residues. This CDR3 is CASSYSTGGNVQFF. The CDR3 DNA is TGTGCCAGCAGTTACTCGACAGGGGGCAATGTGCAGTTCTTC.

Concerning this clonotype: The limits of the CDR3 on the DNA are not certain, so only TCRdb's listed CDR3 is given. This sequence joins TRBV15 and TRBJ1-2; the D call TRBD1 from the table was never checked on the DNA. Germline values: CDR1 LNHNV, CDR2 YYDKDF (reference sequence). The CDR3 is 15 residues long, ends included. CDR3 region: CATSRVGEGARGYAF.

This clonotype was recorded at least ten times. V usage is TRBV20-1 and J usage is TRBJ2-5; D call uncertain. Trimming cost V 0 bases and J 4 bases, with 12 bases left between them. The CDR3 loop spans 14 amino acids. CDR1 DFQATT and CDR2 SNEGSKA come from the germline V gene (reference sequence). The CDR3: CSARELRVTETQYF. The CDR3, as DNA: TGCAGTGCTAGAGAGTTAAGGGTAACAGAGACCCAGTACTTC.

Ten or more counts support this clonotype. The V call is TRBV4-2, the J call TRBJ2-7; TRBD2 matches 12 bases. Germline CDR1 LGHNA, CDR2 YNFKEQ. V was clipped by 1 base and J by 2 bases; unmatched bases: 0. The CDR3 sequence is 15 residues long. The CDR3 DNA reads TGTGCCAGCAGCCAAGGGACTAGCGGGACCTACGAGCAGTACTTC. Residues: CASSQGTSGTYEQYF.

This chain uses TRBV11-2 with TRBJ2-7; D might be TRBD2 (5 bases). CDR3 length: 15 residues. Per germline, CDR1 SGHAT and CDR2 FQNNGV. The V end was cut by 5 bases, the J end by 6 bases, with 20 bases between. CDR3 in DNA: TGTGCCAGCAGCCATCTGTTAGCGCACCACCTCGAGCAGTACTTC. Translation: CASSHLLAHHLEQYF.

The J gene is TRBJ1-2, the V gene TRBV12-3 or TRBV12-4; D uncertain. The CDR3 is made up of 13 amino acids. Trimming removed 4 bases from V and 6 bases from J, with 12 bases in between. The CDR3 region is CASSSSRFNGYTF. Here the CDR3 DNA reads TGTGCCAGCAGTTCTTCCCGCTTTAATGGCTACACCTTC.

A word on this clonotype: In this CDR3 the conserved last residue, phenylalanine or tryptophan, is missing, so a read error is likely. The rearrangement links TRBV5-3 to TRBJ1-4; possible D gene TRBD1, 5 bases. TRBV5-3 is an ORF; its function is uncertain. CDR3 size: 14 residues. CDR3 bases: TGTGCCAGCAGCTTGGGGCGGAATAATGAAAAACTGTTTTCT. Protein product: CASSLGRNNEKLFS.

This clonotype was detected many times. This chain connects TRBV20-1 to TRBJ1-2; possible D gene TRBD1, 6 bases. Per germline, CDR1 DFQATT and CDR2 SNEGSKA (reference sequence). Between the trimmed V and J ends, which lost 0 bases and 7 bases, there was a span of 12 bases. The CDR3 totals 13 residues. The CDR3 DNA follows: TGCAGTGCTAGAGACCGGACAGTACTTGGCTACACCTTC. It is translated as CSARDRTVLGYTF.

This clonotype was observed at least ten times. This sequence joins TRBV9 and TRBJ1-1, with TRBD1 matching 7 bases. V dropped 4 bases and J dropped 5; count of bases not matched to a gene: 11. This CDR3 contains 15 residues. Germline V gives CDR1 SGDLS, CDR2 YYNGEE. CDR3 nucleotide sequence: TGTGCCAGCAGCCCGTTCGACAGGGAGGGGACTGAAGCTTTCTTT. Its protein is CASSPFDREGTEAFF.

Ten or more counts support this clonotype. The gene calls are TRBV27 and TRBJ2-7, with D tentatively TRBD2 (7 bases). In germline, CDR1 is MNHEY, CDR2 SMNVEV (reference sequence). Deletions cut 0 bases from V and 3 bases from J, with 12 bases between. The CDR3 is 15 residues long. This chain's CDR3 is CASSLSVGGHYEQYF. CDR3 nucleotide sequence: TGTGCCAGCAGTTTATCCGTGGGGGGGCACTACGAGCAGTACTTC.

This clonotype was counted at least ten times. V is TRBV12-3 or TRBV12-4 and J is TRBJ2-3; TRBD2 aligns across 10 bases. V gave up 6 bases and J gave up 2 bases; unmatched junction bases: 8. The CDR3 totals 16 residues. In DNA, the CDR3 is TGTGCCAGCAGCCCCGGGACTAGCGACCTCACAGATACGCAGTATTTT. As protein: CASSPGTSDLTDTQYF.

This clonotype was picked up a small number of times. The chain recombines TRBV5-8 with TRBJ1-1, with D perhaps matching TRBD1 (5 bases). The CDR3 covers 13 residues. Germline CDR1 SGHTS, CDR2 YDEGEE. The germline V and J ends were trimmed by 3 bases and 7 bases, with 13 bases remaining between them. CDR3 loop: CASSWYSGGEAFF. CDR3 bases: TGTGCCAGCAGCTGGTACAGCGGGGGTGAAGCTTTCTTT. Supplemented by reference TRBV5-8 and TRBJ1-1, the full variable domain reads EAGVTQSPTHLIKTRGQQATLRCSPISGHTSVYWYQQALGLGLQFLLWYDEGEERNRGNFPPRFSGRQFPNYSSELNVNALELEDSALYLCASSWYSGGEAFFGQGTRLTVV.

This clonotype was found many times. The CDR3 loop is CAWSEEWGGNQPQHF. CDR3 nucleotides: TGTGCCTGGAGTGAAGAATGGGGCGGCAATCAGCCCCAGCATTTT. V is TRBV30 and J is TRBJ1-5, with a possible D match to TRBD1 (5 bases). CDR1 GTSNPN and CDR2 SVGIG come from the germline V gene (reference sequence). This CDR3 has 15 amino acids. The ends were cut back, 1 base at V and 2 bases at J, with 12 bases in the middle.

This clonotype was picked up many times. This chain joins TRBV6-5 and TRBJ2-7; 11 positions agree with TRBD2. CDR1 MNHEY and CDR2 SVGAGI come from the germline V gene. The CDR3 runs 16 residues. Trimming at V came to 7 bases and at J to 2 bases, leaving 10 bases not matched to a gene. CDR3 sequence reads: CASIHIGTSGTYEQYF. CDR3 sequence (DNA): TGTGCCAGCATTCACATAGGGACTAGCGGAACCTACGAGCAGTACTTC.

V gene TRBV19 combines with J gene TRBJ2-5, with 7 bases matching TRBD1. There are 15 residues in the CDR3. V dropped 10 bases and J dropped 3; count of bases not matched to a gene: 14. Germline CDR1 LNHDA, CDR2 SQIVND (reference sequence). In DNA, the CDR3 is TGTGCCACTAATCCCCAAACCGGGACAGAAGAGACCCAGTACTTC. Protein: CATNPQTGTEETQYF.

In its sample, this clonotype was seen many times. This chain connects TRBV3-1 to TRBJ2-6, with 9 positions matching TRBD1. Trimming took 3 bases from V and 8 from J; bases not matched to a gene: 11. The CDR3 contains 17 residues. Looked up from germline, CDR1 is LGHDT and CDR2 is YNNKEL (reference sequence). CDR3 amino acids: CASSHLNRDRATNVLTF. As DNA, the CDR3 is TGTGCCAGCAGCCACTTAAACCGGGACAGGGCTACCAACGTCCTGACTTTC.

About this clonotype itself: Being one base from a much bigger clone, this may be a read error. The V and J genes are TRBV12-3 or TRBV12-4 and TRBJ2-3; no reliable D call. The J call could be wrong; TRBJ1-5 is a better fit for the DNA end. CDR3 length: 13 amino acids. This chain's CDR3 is CASTAGGTDTQHF. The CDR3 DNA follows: TGTGCCAGCACGGCGGGAGGCACAGATACGCAGCATTTT.

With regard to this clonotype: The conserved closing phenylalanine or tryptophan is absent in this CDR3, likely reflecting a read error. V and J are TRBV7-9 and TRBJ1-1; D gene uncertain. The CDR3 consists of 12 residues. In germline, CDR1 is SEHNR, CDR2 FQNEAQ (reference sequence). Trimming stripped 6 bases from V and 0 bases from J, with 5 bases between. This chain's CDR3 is CASSVLNTEAFS. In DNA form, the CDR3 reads TGTGCCAGCAGTGTGCTGAACACTGAAGCTTTCTCT.

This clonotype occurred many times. CDR3 sequence: CASSLDIPKGHSNQPQHF. In DNA form, the CDR3 reads TGTGCCAGCAGCTTAGACATCCCAAAAGGGCATAGCAATCAGCCCCAGCATTTT. The V call is TRBV7-6, the J call TRBJ1-5; no reliable D call. CDR1 is SGHVS, CDR2 FNYEAQ, per germline. V lost 1 base, J lost 0 bases, and 16 bases lay in between. This CDR3 comprises 18 residues. The variable domain in full, completed from reference TRBV7-6 and TRBJ1-5, reads GAGVSQSPRYKVTKRGQDVALRCDPISGHVSLYWYRQALGQGPEFLTYFNYEAQQDKSGLPNDRFSAERPEGSISTLTIQRTEQRDSAMYRCASSLDIPKGHSNQPQHFGDGTRLSIL.

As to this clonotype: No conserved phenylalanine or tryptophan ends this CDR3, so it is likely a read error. The DNA for the CDR3 is TGTGCCAGCAGTTTAGCGGGGCCCCAGCATCTT. Amino acids: CASSLAGPQHL. The genes are TRBV12-3 or TRBV12-4 and TRBJ1-5; D gene ambiguous. With 0 bases removed from V and 9 bases from J, the gap between germline ends came to 3 bases. CDR3 length equals 11 residues.

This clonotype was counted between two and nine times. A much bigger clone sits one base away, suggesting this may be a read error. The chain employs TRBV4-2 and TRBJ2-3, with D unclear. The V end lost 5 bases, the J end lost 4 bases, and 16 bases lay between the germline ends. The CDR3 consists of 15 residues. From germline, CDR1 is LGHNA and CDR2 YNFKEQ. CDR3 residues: CASSGPLSEADTQYF. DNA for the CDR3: TGTGCCAGCAGCGGTCCCCTGTCGGAAGCAGATACGCAGTATTTT.

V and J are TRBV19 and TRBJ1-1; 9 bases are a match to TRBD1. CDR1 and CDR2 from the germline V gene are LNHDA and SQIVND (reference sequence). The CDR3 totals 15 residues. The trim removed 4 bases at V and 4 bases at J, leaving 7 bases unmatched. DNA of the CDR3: TGTGCCAGTAGTACACAGGGGGCGGGGGGCACTGAAGCTTTCTTT. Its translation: CASSTQGAGGTEAFF.

The CDR3 spells CASSLSGVGVDEQYF. The CDR3 DNA reads as TGTGCCAGCAGTTTAAGCGGGGTGGGCGTCGACGAGCAGTACTTC. The gene calls are TRBV12-3 or TRBV12-4 and TRBJ2-7; 7 nucleotides agree with TRBD2. This CDR3 region has 15 residues. Trimming removed 2 bases from V and 5 bases from J; junction bases left unmatched: 9.

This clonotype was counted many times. CDR3 DNA sequence: TGTGCCAGCAGTGTTATTTCCGGGACTAGCGGGGCTGATACGCAGTATTTT. Protein product: CASSVISGTSGADTQYF. The gene calls are TRBV6-5 and TRBJ2-3; 13 nucleotides agree with TRBD2. Germline values: CDR1 MNHEY, CDR2 SVGAGI. The CDR3 runs to 17 residues. J gave up 6 bases and V 5 bases, and 11 bases lay outside the gene matches.

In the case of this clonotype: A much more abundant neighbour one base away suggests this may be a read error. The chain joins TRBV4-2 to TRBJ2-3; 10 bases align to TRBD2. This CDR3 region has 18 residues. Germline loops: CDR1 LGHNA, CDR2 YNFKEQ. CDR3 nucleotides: TGTGCCGGCAGCCAAGATCGCTGGACTAGCGGACGCACAGATACGCAGTATTTT. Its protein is CAGSQDRWTSGRTDTQYF.

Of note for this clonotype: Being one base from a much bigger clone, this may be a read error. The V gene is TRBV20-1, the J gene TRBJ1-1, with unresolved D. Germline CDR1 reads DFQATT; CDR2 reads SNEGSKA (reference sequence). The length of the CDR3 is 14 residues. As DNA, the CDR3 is TGCAGTGCTAGTTTTCTGGGGATGAACGCTGAAGCTTTCTTT. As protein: CSASFLGMNAEAFF.

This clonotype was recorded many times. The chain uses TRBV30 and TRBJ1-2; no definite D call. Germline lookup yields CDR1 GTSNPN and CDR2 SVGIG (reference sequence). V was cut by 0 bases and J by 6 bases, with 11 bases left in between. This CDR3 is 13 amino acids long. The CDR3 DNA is TGTGCCTGGAGTGTCGGTTTTAGCGATGGCTACACCTTC. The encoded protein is CAWSVGFSDGYTF.

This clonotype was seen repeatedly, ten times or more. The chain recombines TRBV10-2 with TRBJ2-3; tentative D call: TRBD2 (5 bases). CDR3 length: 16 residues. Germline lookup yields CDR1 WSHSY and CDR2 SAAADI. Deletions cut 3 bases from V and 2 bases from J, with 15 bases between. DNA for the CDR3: TGCGCCAGCAGTGATCCCCGGGAACGGGTCACAGATACGCAGTATTTT. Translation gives CASSDPRERVTDTQYF.